Below are 24 T cell receptor beta chains sequenced from a single sample in a study of T cells after yellow fever vaccination. A single record per CDR3 protein comes from TCRdb applying MiXCR to the 5' RACE reads. The data hold 70,000 to 80,000 distinct CDR3 sequences, with more than 5.5% observed a single time. Sequenced material: CD8+ T cells sorted from PBMCs, taken more than 8 days after the first yellow fever vaccination. The source of these receptors is a man aged 18 to 35 who received the YFV17D yellow fever vaccine.

This clonotype appeared many times. V is TRBV4-1 and J is TRBJ2-3, with 7 bases lining up with TRBD2. The CDR3 is 12 amino acids. In germline, CDR1 is MGHRA, CDR2 YSYEKL. The V and J ends lost 3 bases and 9 bases, in that order; junction bases with no gene match: 3. CDR3 nucleotide sequence: TGCGCCAGCAGCCAGAGCGGGGAAACGCAGTATTTT. It encodes CASSQSGETQYF.

This clonotype was counted only a few times. The gene calls are TRBV2 and TRBJ2-7, with D perhaps matching TRBD1 or TRBD2 (6 bases each). This CDR3 is 17 amino acids long. Trimming removed 7 bases from V and 0 bases from J, with 22 bases in between. The V gene's germline CDR1 is SNHLY and CDR2 FYNNEI. The DNA of the CDR3 is TGTGCCAGCACCCCCGGATGGTCGGGGGCCAACTCCTACGAGCAGTACTTC. Its protein is CASTPGWSGANSYEQYF.

This clonotype was detected ten times or more. This chain joins TRBV10-1 and TRBJ2-2, with 7 positions matching TRBD1. The CDR3 is 15 amino acids. The trim removed 3 bases at V and 6 bases at J, leaving 7 bases unmatched. The germline V gene encodes CDR1 WNHNN and CDR2 SYGVQD (reference sequence). CDR3 sequence reads: CASSDTGEKAGELFF. DNA of the CDR3: TGCGCCAGCAGTGATACAGGGGAGAAGGCCGGGGAGCTGTTTTTT.

This clonotype was counted between two and nine times. J is TRBJ1-5 and V is TRBV19; D uncertain. CDR3 size: 15 residues. Trimming took 3 bases from V and 4 from J, leaving 13 bases between them. Germline CDR1 LNHDA, CDR2 SQIVND (reference sequence). The CDR3 region has the DNA TGTGCCAGTAGTATCGGGCAGGTAGAGAATCAGCCCCAGCATTTT. It specifies CASSIGQVENQPQHF.

The table lists this clonotype with many counts. The rearrangement uses TRBV15 and TRBJ2-7, with D perhaps TRBD2 (6 bases). Trimming stripped 3 bases from V and 0 bases from J, with 12 bases between. In germline, CDR1 is LNHNV, CDR2 YYDKDF (reference sequence). The CDR3 spans 15 residues. The CDR3 DNA follows: TGTGCCACCAGCAGCGCCCTCGGGAGCTCCTACGAGCAGTACTTC. Translated: CATSSALGSSYEQYF.

The CDR3 loop is CASSLAGSSYEQYV. CDR3 coding DNA: TGTGCCAGCAGCTTAGCTGGGTCCTCCTACGAGCAGTACGTC. This chain links TRBV7-6 with TRBJ2-7; D remains ambiguous. V lost 0 bases and J 0 bases, leaving 6 bases between the germline ends. The CDR3 has 14 amino acids. The germline gives CDR1 SGHVS, CDR2 FNYEAQ.

This clonotype was seen many times. The chain couples TRBV20-1 to TRBJ2-7; no reliable D call. The V gene lost 0 bases and the J gene lost 5 bases, with 5 bases spanning the gap. The CDR3 contains 11 residues. CDR1 is DFQATT, CDR2 SNEGSKA, per germline (reference sequence). The CDR3 protein is CSARDGHEQYF. In DNA form, the CDR3 reads TGCAGTGCTAGAGATGGGCACGAGCAGTACTTC.

This clonotype showed up just a few times. This rearrangement joins TRBV20-1 to TRBJ2-7, with TRBD1 identical over 8 bases. Losses at the gene ends were 6 bases for V and 4 bases for J; bases not matched to a gene: 8. The CDR3 totals 13 residues. Per the germline V gene, CDR1 is DFQATT and CDR2 is SNEGSKA (reference sequence). CDR3 nucleotide sequence: TGCAGTGCCTTGCCGGACAGGGAGTACGAGCAGTACGTC. It translates to CSALPDREYEQYV.

The CDR3 is CASSPADRGSYEQYF. CDR3 nucleotide sequence: TGCGCCAGCAGCCCTGCGGACAGGGGCTCCTACGAGCAGTACTTC. The chain couples TRBV4-3 to TRBJ2-7, with 9 positions matching TRBD1. V lost 4 bases, J lost 0 bases, and 4 bases stayed unmatched. From germline, CDR1 is LGHNA and CDR2 YSLEER. The CDR3 runs 15 residues.

This clonotype appeared many times. The chain links TRBV4-3 to TRBJ2-7, with a tentative D call TRBD1 (6 bases). The CDR3 totals 14 residues. The germline V gene encodes CDR1 LGHNA and CDR2 YSLEER. Trimming took 1 base from V and 3 from J, leaving 10 bases between them. The CDR3 sequence is CASSQGTGYYEQYF. CDR3 in DNA: TGCGCCAGCAGCCAAGGTACAGGGTACTACGAGCAGTACTTC.

The gene calls are TRBV12-3 or TRBV12-4 and TRBJ2-1; 7 nucleotides agree with TRBD2. After removal of 2 bases from V and 6 bases from J, the junction contained 4 bases not matched to a gene. The length of the CDR3 is 14 residues. CDR3 loop: CASSLTWGGNEQFF. CDR3 nucleotide sequence: TGTGCCAGCAGTTTAACTTGGGGGGGCAATGAGCAGTTCTTC.

This clonotype was observed at least ten times. The chain employs TRBV11-2 and TRBJ2-1; D uncertain. Germline V gene data show CDR1 as SGHAT and CDR2 as FQNNGV. Trimming stripped 0 bases from V and 5 bases from J, with 8 bases between. This CDR3 has 14 residues. In DNA, the CDR3 is TGTGCCAGCAGCTTAGAAACGGAAAACAATGAGCAGTTCTTC. Translated, it gives CASSLETENNEQFF. The complete variable domain, with remaining parts taken from reference TRBV11-2 and TRBJ2-1, reads EAGVAQSPRYKIIEKRQSVAFWCNPISGHATLYWYQQILGQGPKLLIQFQNNGVVDDSQLPKDRFSAERLKGVDSTLKIQPAKLEDSAVYLCASSLETENNEQFFGPGTRLTVL.

Many counts were recorded for this clonotype. V usage is TRBV28 and J usage is TRBJ2-5; 10 bases map to TRBD2. Trimming removed 4 bases from V and 5 bases from J; junction bases left unmatched: 25. This CDR3 spans 21 amino acids. The germline CDR1 and CDR2 sequences are MDHEN and SYDVKM. CDR3 amino acids: CASSSLGPTTGFSGGWETQYF. Here the CDR3 DNA reads TGTGCCAGCAGTTCCCTCGGCCCCACCACCGGGTTTAGCGGGGGGTGGGAGACCCAGTACTTC.

This clonotype was found many times. One junction end does not reproduce the germline sequence, and a read error may be involved. The chain combines TRBV7-9 with TRBJ2-4, with D tentatively TRBD2 (5 bases). Germline-derived CDR1 and CDR2 are SEHNR and FQNEAQ (reference sequence). The CDR3 totals 9 residues. CDR3 region: CAPGDFVDF. The DNA of the CDR3 is TGTGCCCCCGGGGATTTCGTGGACTTC.

The rearrangement uses TRBV5-1 and TRBJ2-2; 11 bases map to TRBD1. Trimming took 4 bases from V and 9 from J; bases not matched to a gene: 11. The CDR3 runs to 16 residues. Germline CDR1 and CDR2: SGHRS and YFSETQ. The CDR3 is CASSPHRTGGLRELFF. The CDR3 region has the DNA TGCGCCAGCAGCCCTCACCGGACAGGGGGCTTGAGGGAGCTGTTTTTT.

This rearrangement joins TRBV7-9 to TRBJ1-4; no reliable D call. CDR3 length: 13 amino acids. Trimming removed 5 bases from V and 8 bases from J, with 12 bases in between. Germline CDR1 is SEHNR and CDR2 is FQNEAQ (reference sequence). In DNA, the CDR3 is TGTGCCAGCAGCCCACTACCGGCGGAAAAACTGTTTTTT. Translated, it gives CASSPLPAEKLFF.

This clonotype came up many times. V is TRBV10-1 and J is TRBJ2-7; no reliable D call. The CDR3 length is 12 residues. CDR1 is WNHNN, CDR2 SYGVQD, per germline (reference sequence). V dropped 3 bases and J dropped 4 bases, with 7 bases sitting between them. CDR3 amino acids: CASSDGPYEQYF. CDR3 in DNA: TGCGCCAGCAGTGATGGACCATACGAGCAGTACTTC.

This clonotype was found many times. The chain combines TRBV12-3 or TRBV12-4 with TRBJ2-2, with no clear D. Trimming pared 5 bases from V and 1 base from J, leaving 14 bases between. The CDR3 is made up of 16 amino acids. CDR3 sequence (DNA): TGTGCCAGCAGTCCGCTCGAGACTGGGAACACCGGGGAGCTGTTTTTT. Protein sequence: CASSPLETGNTGELFF.

This chain links TRBV28 with TRBJ1-1; D possibly corresponds to TRBD1 (6 bases). The CDR3 sequence is 14 residues long. V lost 5 bases to trimming and J lost 8 bases, with 18 bases between them. Germline V gene lookup returns CDR1 MDHEN and CDR2 SYDVKM. CDR3 nucleotides: TGTGCCAGCAGTACCCAGGGGCTCTTCCTCGAAGCTTTCTTT. It is translated as CASSTQGLFLEAFF.

This clonotype was observed at least ten times. The chain couples TRBV7-2 to TRBJ1-4; unclear D gene. Per the germline V gene, CDR1 is SGHTA and CDR2 is FQGNSA. This CDR3 comprises 13 residues. V shed 6 bases and J shed 6 bases, with 11 bases lying between them. CDR3 nucleotides: TGTGCCAGCAGAGTTGACCCCGATGAAAAACTGTTTTTT. Amino acid sequence: CASRVDPDEKLFF.

This clonotype was seen repeatedly, ten times or more. CDR3 amino acids: CASTYGRVNTEAFF. CDR3 nucleotides: TGTGCCAGCACATATGGACGAGTGAACACTGAAGCTTTCTTT. The rearrangement uses TRBV21-1 and TRBJ1-1. TRBV21-1 is a recognized pseudogene. The CDR3 loop spans 14 amino acids.

This chain joins TRBV11-2 and TRBJ2-7; D not resolved. Germline values: CDR1 SGHAT, CDR2 FQNNGV. The CDR3 runs 11 residues. Trimming stripped 8 bases from V and 2 bases from J, with 7 bases between. As DNA, the CDR3 is TGTGCCAGCGGTTCTGCCTACGAGCAGTACTTC. This gives the protein CASGSAYEQYF.

This clonotype was detected ten times or more. This sequence joins TRBV6-5 and TRBJ1-2; 10 nucleotides match TRBD1. This CDR3 has 15 residues. Germline V CDR1 and CDR2: MNHEY, SVGAGI. V lost 5 bases and J lost 4; bases outside the gene matches: 7. CDR3 sequence: CASSTGTGEGYGYTF. DNA of the CDR3: TGTGCCAGCAGTACCGGGACAGGGGAGGGCTATGGCTACACCTTC.

This clonotype was counted many times. J is TRBJ2-6 and V is TRBV4-1, with no clear D. The CDR3 runs 20 residues. V was cut by 1 base and J by 0 bases, with 19 bases left in between. From germline, CDR1 is MGHRA and CDR2 YSYEKL. Here the CDR3 reads CASSQGPGTVDISGANVLTF. The CDR3 nucleotides are TGCGCCAGCAGCCAAGGCCCCGGTACCGTTGACATCTCTGGGGCCAACGTCCTGACTTTC.